Below are 23 T cell receptor beta chains sequenced from a single sample in a study of T cells in Graves' hyperthyroidism and ophthalmopathy. It was RNA transcripts that yielded the amplified TCR beta CDR3 regions. The TCR CDR3 was amplified in a first-round RT-PCR using the HTBI primer set. TCRdb recomputed calls from the multiplex PCR reads with MiXCR, one row per CDR3 protein. This repertoire shows fewer than 350,000 distinct CDR3 sequences, roughly 19% found once; its top ten account for under 40%. Sequenced input: blood. The receptors here all came from a man in his fifties with Graves' ophthalmopathy.

In the case of this clonotype: A read error is possible here, since a much larger clone lies one base away. It is likely a read error, because the conserved phenylalanine at the end of the CDR3 is missing. The chain links TRBV15 to TRBJ1-1; 9 nucleotides line up with TRBD1. V shed 6 bases, J shed 0 bases, and the junction held 5 bases outside the gene matches. The CDR3 runs to 15 residues. Germline values: CDR1 LNHNV, CDR2 YYDKDF (reference sequence). The CDR3 loop reads CATSPNRGLNTEAFL. The CDR3 DNA follows: TGTGCCACCAGTCCAAACAGGGGGCTGAACACTGAAGCTTTCCTT.

This clonotype has at least ten counts. The CDR3 DNA sequence: TGTGCCAGCAGCCAGCAGGGGTGGAACACTGAAGCTTTCTTT. It codes for CASSQQGWNTEAFF. This chain links TRBV3-1 with TRBJ1-1, with a weak D call TRBD1 (6 bases). V shed 3 bases and J shed 1 base, with 9 bases lying between them. The CDR3 has 14 residues. Germline V gene sequence: CDR1 LGHDT, CDR2 YNNKEL (reference sequence).

This clonotype was picked up many times. The CDR3 DNA reads as TGTGCCAGCAGCTTGGAATTGGGAAGTTCACAGCCCCAGCATTTT. Protein sequence: CASSLELGSSQPQHF. The rearrangement joins TRBV5-5 to TRBJ1-5; D unclear. The V and J ends lost 0 bases and 7 bases respectively, with 14 bases between them. Germline loops: CDR1 SGHKS, CDR2 YYEKEE (reference sequence). The CDR3 sequence is 15 residues long.

This clonotype was seen at least ten times. V and J are TRBV2 and TRBJ1-2, with D uncertain. With 3 bases removed from V and 4 bases from J, the gap between germline ends came to 9 bases. The CDR3 contains 13 residues. Germline CDR1 is SNHLY and CDR2 is FYNNEI. CDR3 region: CASSDSGSYGYTF. CDR3 bases: TGTGCCAGCAGTGACTCGGGGAGCTATGGCTACACCTTC.

This clonotype came up many times. This chain connects TRBV2 to TRBJ2-1; D gene uncertain. The ends were cut back, 2 bases at V and 8 bases at J, with 10 bases in the middle. The CDR3 runs to 13 residues. Germline CDR1 and CDR2: SNHLY and FYNNEI. The CDR3 region has the DNA TGTGCCAGCAGTGAACGTCAGACCGATGAGCAGTTCTTC. This codes for CASSERQTDEQFF.

The rearrangement uses TRBV5-4 and TRBJ1-4, with 8 bases matching TRBD1. There are 14 residues in the CDR3. Germline trimming cut 4 bases from V and 7 bases from J; bases unmatched to any gene: 6. Germline CDR1 SGHNT, CDR2 YYREEE (reference sequence). DNA of the CDR3: TGTGCCAGCAGCCCAGGGGGCGCCGGTGAAAAACTGTTTTTT. It is translated as CASSPGGAGEKLFF.

V and J are TRBV11-2 and TRBJ1-3, with 7 bases that match TRBD1. The germline V gene encodes CDR1 SGHAT and CDR2 FQNNGV. This CDR3 comprises 15 residues. With 1 base clipped from V and 8 bases from J, the junction kept 8 bases outside the gene matches. The CDR3 region is CASSLVAGGPDTIYF. Written as DNA, the CDR3 is TGTGCCAGCAGCTTAGTGGCAGGGGGGCCGGACACCATATATTTT.

Note on this clonotype: A read error may account for a junction end that differs from germline. The rearrangement links TRBV5-1 to TRBJ1-5; no definite D call. There are 15 residues in the CDR3. Germline V lookup: CDR1 SGHRS, CDR2 YFSETQ. The CDR3 loop is CASSPQAGLNQPQHF. The CDR3 DNA reads as TGTGCCAGCAGCCCCCAGGCCGGACTCAATCAGCCCCAGCATTTT.

This clonotype was picked up many times. The J gene is TRBJ2-3, the V gene TRBV18; a weak D match, TRBD2 (5 bases). CDR3 length: 15 amino acids. Germline CDR1 KGHSH, CDR2 LQKENI. V lost 0 bases to trimming and J lost 3 bases, with 10 bases between them. In DNA form, the CDR3 reads TGTGCCAGCTCACCACCTCGGGGTAATACAGATACGCAGTATTTT. Its protein product is CASSPPRGNTDTQYF. The full variable domain, its missing parts supplied by reference TRBV18 and TRBJ2-3, is NAGVMQNPRHLVRRRGQEARLRCSPMKGHSHVYWYRQLPEEGLKFMVYLQKENIIDESGMPKERFSAEFPKEGPSILRIQQVVRGDSAAYFCASSPPRGNTDTQYFGPGTRLTVL.

This clonotype was counted a few times. The chain combines TRBV11-2 with TRBJ2-7, with 8 bases fitting TRBD1. Germline V gene lookup returns CDR1 SGHAT and CDR2 FQNNGV. J lost 3 bases, V lost 5 bases, and 9 bases had no gene match. There are 15 residues in the CDR3. CDR3 amino acids: CASSPLTGAVYEQYF. DNA of the CDR3: TGTGCCAGCAGCCCACTGACAGGGGCTGTCTACGAGCAGTACTTC. Drawing the rest from reference TRBV11-2 and TRBJ2-7, the complete variable domain is EAGVAQSPRYKIIEKRQSVAFWCNPISGHATLYWYQQILGQGPKLLIQFQNNGVVDDSQLPKDRFSAERLKGVDSTLKIQPAKLEDSAVYLCASSPLTGAVYEQYFGPGTRLTVT.

In its sample, this clonotype was seen many times. The chain employs TRBV3-1 and TRBJ2-3; D is uncertain. Looked up from germline, CDR1 is LGHDT and CDR2 is YNNKEL (reference sequence). This CDR3 spans 13 amino acids. V was cut by 1 base and J by 7 bases, with 9 bases left in between. The CDR3 DNA sequence: TGTGCCAGCAGCCAAGGGGCGCCTAATACGCAGTATTTT. Translated: CASSQGAPNTQYF.

The CDR3 reads CASSPRVPGLDTEAFF. The CDR3, as DNA: TGTGCCAGCAGCCCCCGGGTTCCGGGACTAGACACTGAAGCTTTCTTT. The V gene is TRBV7-9, the J gene TRBJ1-1, with D perhaps matching TRBD1 (5 bases). This CDR3 has 16 residues. Germline V gene lookup returns CDR1 SEHNR and CDR2 FQNEAQ (reference sequence). Trimming cost V 5 bases and J 3 bases, with 19 bases left between them.

This clonotype was counted ten times or more. The chain is built from TRBV12-3 or TRBV12-4 and TRBJ2-5; maybe TRBD1 (5 bases). CDR3 length: 15 residues. V was cut by 3 bases and J by 5 bases, with 16 bases left in between. CDR3 bases: TGTGCCAGCAGTTTCGTGCAGGGCGATTTGGAGACCCAGTACTTC. It specifies CASSFVQGDLETQYF.

This chain connects TRBV5-1 to TRBJ2-5; 10 bases map to TRBD2. CDR1 is SGHRS and CDR2 is YFSETQ in the germline V gene. The CDR3 runs to 15 residues. J gave up 3 bases and V 1 base, and 3 bases lay outside the gene matches. The CDR3 region has the DNA TGCGCCAGCAGCTTGTTCCTAGCGGGAGAAGAGACCCAGTACTTC. Its protein is CASSLFLAGEETQYF. Looking up the rest from reference TRBV5-1 and TRBJ2-5 gives the full variable domain: KAGVTQTPRYLIKTRGQQVTLSCSPISGHRSVSWYQQTPGQGLQFLFEYFSETQRNKGNFPGRFSGRQFSNSRSEMNVSTLELGDSALYLCASSLFLAGEETQYFGPGTRLLVL.

Concerning this clonotype itself: At one end the junction does not follow the germline gene, possibly because of a read error. V usage is TRBV28 and J usage is TRBJ1-5; perhaps TRBD1 as D (5 bases). This CDR3 comprises 15 residues. Germline values: CDR1 MDHEN, CDR2 SYDVKM. CDR3 in amino acids: CASRLSGGSNQPQHF. CDR3 bases: TGTGCCAGCAGATTATCTGGGGGAAGCAATCAGCCCCAGCATTTT.

The CDR3, as DNA: TGTGCCACCCTTCCCGGGACAGGGGCCTACGAGCAGTACTTC. Amino acid sequence: CATLPGTGAYEQYF. The chain links TRBV6-2 or TRBV6-3 to TRBJ2-7; 10 bases are shared with TRBD1. The V gene's germline CDR1 is MNHEY and CDR2 SVGEGT. Trimming cost V 10 bases and J 2 bases; bases outside gene matches: 8. There are 14 residues in the CDR3.

As for this clonotype: This may come from a read error, since a much larger clone is one base off. This chain links TRBV28 with TRBJ1-1; tentative D call: TRBD1 (5 bases). This CDR3 comprises 14 residues. Per germline, CDR1 MDHEN and CDR2 SYDVKM. V was pared by 5 bases and J by 10 bases, with 20 bases between. The CDR3 is CASSHPPSGDRAFF. CDR3 DNA: TGTGCCAGCAGTCACCCCCCTTCGGGGGATAGAGCTTTCTTT.

Turning to this clonotype: A read error is likely, as this CDR3 ends without the conserved phenylalanine or tryptophan. The chain joins TRBV28 to TRBJ1-5, with 11 bases lining up with TRBD1. Germline CDR1 MDHEN, CDR2 SYDVKM. Trimming took 6 bases from V and 0 from J; bases not matched to a gene: 7. The CDR3 contains 17 residues. CDR3 nucleotides: TGTGCCAGCAGGTCGGGACAGGGGGGATATAGCAATCAGCCCCAGCATTCT. It yields the protein CASRSGQGGYSNQPQHS.

This clonotype showed up many times. The V and J genes are TRBV2 and TRBJ1-1; D is undetermined. The germline CDR1 and CDR2 sequences are SNHLY and FYNNEI. The CDR3 runs to 13 residues. Trimming pared 6 bases from V and 0 bases from J, leaving 8 bases between. CDR3 amino acids: CASRTGMNTEAFF. CDR3 nucleotides: TGTGCCAGCAGAACGGGGATGAACACTGAAGCTTTCTTT. Using reference TRBV2 and TRBJ1-1 for the parts outside the CDR3, the full variable domain is EPEVTQTPSHQVTQMGQEVILRCVPISNHLYFYWYRQILGQKVEFLVSFYNNEISEKSEIFDDQFSVERPDGSNFTLKIRSTKLEDSAMYFCASRTGMNTEAFFGQGTRLTVV.

This chain uses TRBV7-3 with TRBJ1-6; D remains unclear. Germline CDR1 reads SGHTA; CDR2 reads FQGTGA. This CDR3 has 15 residues. V was shortened by 3 bases and J by 5 bases, with 11 bases between the two germline ends. The CDR3 coding sequence is TGTGCCAGCAGCTTGTATGACGGTCATAATTCACCCCTCCACTTT. Its translation is CASSLYDGHNSPLHF.

This clonotype was detected a few times. Compared with germline, one end of the junction differs, possibly owing to a read error. The CDR3 reads CASSFGTGATYGQYF. As DNA, the CDR3 is TGTGCCAGCAGCTTTGGGACAGGGGCCACCTACGGGCAGTACTTC. The chain joins TRBV7-2 to TRBJ2-7; TRBD1 aligns across 10 bases. The CDR3 contains 15 residues. Germline lookup yields CDR1 SGHTA and CDR2 FQGNSA.

The sample holds a few counts of this clonotype. This rearrangement joins TRBV12-3 or TRBV12-4 to TRBJ1-6; TRBD1 is a possible D gene (6 bases). CDR3 length equals 14 residues. The V gene lost 2 bases and the J gene lost 10 bases, with 12 bases spanning the gap. Here the CDR3 DNA reads TGTGCCAGCAGTTTAACGACGGGGGGCTCACCCCTCCACTTT. It encodes CASSLTTGGSPLHF.

A word on this clonotype: Being one base from a much bigger clone, this may be a read error. Since no conserved phenylalanine or tryptophan closes the CDR3, a read error is the likely cause. The gene calls are TRBV5-1 and TRBJ1-1, with TRBD1 as a possible D gene (5 bases). V was shortened by 0 bases and J by 1 base, with 10 bases between the two germline ends. The germline gives CDR1 SGHRS, CDR2 YFSETQ. The CDR3 length is 15 residues. CDR3 region: CASSLVGGSNTEAFL. In nucleotides, the CDR3 is TGCGCCAGCAGCTTGGTTGGGGGGTCGAACACTGAAGCTTTCCTT.